By share, the clone carrying this T cell receptor (beta chain) ranks as large (0.1 to 1%). The antigen remains undetermined. Sequenced by immunoSEQ multiplex PCR; TCRdb stores in-frame clones only, minus some. The table lists roughly 120,000 clones, over 85% of them singletons. This record comes from a study of T cell responses to AZD1222 COVID-19 vaccine. Study-level findings and limits: Donor demographics were predominantly white British with a female majority; clonal diversity may be underestimated. At baseline, seropositivity was found in only a handful of AZD1222 recipients. Spike regions recognized by vaccine-associated CD4 TCRs spanned the protein, led by 160-218 and 743-854.

Sample: peripheral blood, taken on day 0 of AZD1222 vaccination. The TCR originated in an adult in good health.

The CDR3 nucleotides read TGTGCCAGCAGCCCCCGGACAGGTACTAATGAGCAGTTCTTC. Protein sequence: CASSPRTGTNEQFF. The chain employs TRBV7-3 and TRBJ2-1; TRBD1 matches 7 bases. The CDR3 is made up of 14 amino acids. J gave up 7 bases and V 5 bases, and 8 bases lay outside the gene matches. Germline loops: CDR1 SGHTA, CDR2 FQGTGA.